Following are 5 T cell receptor beta chains from one sample sequenced in a study of T-cell memory formation after mild COVID-19 (dated by TCRdb to the early 2020s). Libraries were built with 5' RACE. Reads for this sample came from an Illumina NovaSeq 6000. The public reads were reprocessed in TCRdb via fastp at Q25 and MiXCR, keeping in-frame beta chains. Every entry covers one CDR3 protein and lists the most common genes and DNA from its rows. Across this sample there are 340,000 or so distinct CDR3 sequences, with about an eighth seen only once. Jointly, the top ten make up about a fifth of the sample. The sequencing sample was made of PBMCs or a T cell subset sorted from them (not recorded which). These receptor sequences come from a man younger than 35 who had mild COVID-19 (a few samples of this study predate the infection). The sample titles of this study are shuffled in the database, so cell type and time point are left out; the donor was told from shared clones.

CDR3 sequence: CSVGLGTANTGELFF. CDR3 bases: TGCAGCGTTGGTCTCGGGACCGCGAACACCGGGGAGCTGTTTTTT. J is TRBJ2-2 and V is TRBV29-1; possibly TRBD1 or TRBD2 for D (5 bases each). There are 15 residues in the CDR3. V lost 4 bases and J 0 bases, leaving 12 bases between the germline ends. Germline V gene data show CDR1 as SQVTM and CDR2 as ANQGSEA.

The rearrangement links TRBV19 to TRBJ2-3; either TRBD1 or TRBD2 may fit D (5 bases each). CDR1 is LNHDA, CDR2 SQIVND, per germline (reference sequence). V was cut by 7 bases and J by 2 bases, with 13 bases left in between. The CDR3 sequence is 14 residues long. The CDR3 spells CASTPGRNTDTQYF. In nucleotides, the CDR3 is TGTGCCAGTACCCCGGGACGGAACACAGATACGCAGTATTTT.

The rearrangement uses TRBV5-1 and TRBJ2-4; D call uncertain. Per the germline V gene, CDR1 is SGHRS and CDR2 is YFSETQ. The CDR3 has 14 amino acids. Trimming removed 3 bases from V and 7 bases from J, with 14 bases in between. In DNA, the CDR3 is TGCGCCAGCAGCTCCCGGCTCCCCTCGAACATTCAGTACTTC. Translation: CASSSRLPSNIQYF.

This chain links TRBV25-1 with TRBJ1-1; no definite D call. The CDR3 spans 14 residues. Deletions cut 2 bases from V and 3 bases from J, with 10 bases between. CDR1 and CDR2 from the germline V gene are MGHDK and SYGVNS. CDR3 coding DNA: TGTGCCAGCAGTGAAAGGGTAGGGTACACTGAAGCTTTCTTT. It specifies CASSERVGYTEAFF.

This chain uses TRBV6-2 or TRBV6-3 with TRBJ2-7, with 8 bases lining up with TRBD2. CDR1 and CDR2 from the germline V gene are MNHEY and SVGEGT. This CDR3 is built from 12 residues. V lost 8 bases, J lost 9 bases, and 9 bases stayed unmatched. The chain's CDR3 is CASGLTGGVQYV. As DNA, the CDR3 is TGTGCCAGCGGATTGACGGGGGGGGTGCAGTACGTC.